The 8 T cell receptor beta chains below were found in one sample sequenced in a study of cytomegalovirus exposure and HLA in healthy donors. PCR involved 60 Vbeta and 13 Jbeta primers. The protocol was immunoSEQ multiplex PCR, while the TCRdb copy is restricted to in-frame clones and leaves out a portion. The table lists some 130,000 clones, approximately 62% of them singletons. The sample comprised PBMCs. These receptors all stem from a human donor in good health.

Concerning this clone itself: Mismatch with germline at one junction end may stem from a read error. The genes are TRBV6-1 and TRBJ2-7, with unresolved D. The CDR3 runs 15 residues. CDR1 MNHNS and CDR2 SASEGT come from the germline V gene. The CDR3 coding sequence is TGTGCCAGCAGAGAAGCGAGCGCCGGCCCCTACGAGCAGTACTTC. Amino acid sequence: CASREASAGPYEQYF.

The rearrangement joins TRBV11-2 to TRBJ1-4, with D perhaps matching TRBD1 (5 bases). The V end lost 2 bases, the J end lost 8 bases, and 15 bases lay between the germline ends. Germline V CDR1 and CDR2: SGHAT, FQNNGV. The CDR3 length is 15 residues. The CDR3 is CASSLFSGKGEKLFF. As DNA, the CDR3 is TGTGCCAGCAGCTTATTTTCAGGGAAGGGGGAAAAACTGTTTTTT.

This clone was seen only a few times. This sequence joins TRBV19 and TRBJ2-7; 7 nucleotides line up with TRBD1. CDR1 is LNHDA and CDR2 is SQIVND in the germline V gene (reference sequence). The CDR3 runs 14 residues. The V segment lost 7 bases and the J segment 1 base; nucleotides outside the gene matches: 7. The CDR3 sequence: CASKSGGSSYEQYF. CDR3 DNA sequence: TGTGCCAGTAAATCAGGGGGATCATCCTACGAGCAGTACTTC.

The CDR3 reads CASRGRGGTSTDTQYF. For the CDR3, the DNA is TGTGCCAGCAGAGGACGAGGGGGAACTAGCACAGATACGCAGTATTTT. V is TRBV6-6 and J is TRBJ2-3, with D possibly TRBD1 on 6 matching bases. The germline V gene has CDR1 MNHNY and CDR2 SVGAGI (reference sequence). V was trimmed by 6 bases and J by 0 bases, leaving 16 bases between them. CDR3 length: 16 residues.

The chain employs TRBV18 and TRBJ2-3; a possible D gene is TRBD2 (6 bases). CDR1 KGHSH and CDR2 LQKENI come from the germline V gene. The V end was cut by 1 base, the J end by 0 bases, with 11 bases between. CDR3 length equals 16 residues. The chain's CDR3 is CASSPRDFSSTDTQYF. CDR3 sequence (DNA): TGTGCCAGCTCACCACGGGACTTTTCTAGCACAGATACGCAGTATTTT.

This clone has a handful of counts. The chain carries TRBV5-4 and TRBJ2-5, with D possibly TRBD1 on 5 matching bases. The germline V gene has CDR1 SGHNT and CDR2 YYREEE (reference sequence). This CDR3 is built from 14 residues. V dropped 4 bases and J dropped 5 bases, with 15 bases sitting between them. The CDR3 sequence is CASSRNQGGETQYF. Here the CDR3 DNA reads TGTGCCAGCAGCCGCAACCAGGGTGGGGAGACCCAGTACTTC.

The chain carries TRBV5-4 and TRBJ1-2, with D uncertain. Germline V gene lookup returns CDR1 SGHNT and CDR2 YYREEE (reference sequence). V was shortened by 4 bases and J by 4 bases, with 14 bases between the two germline ends. The CDR3 covers 14 residues. This CDR3 reads CASSAEDPVYGYTF. The CDR3 DNA reads TGTGCCAGCAGCGCGGAGGACCCCGTCTATGGCTACACCTTC.

The rearrangement uses TRBV18 and TRBJ2-3, with TRBD2 matching 12 bases. The V gene's germline CDR1 is KGHSH and CDR2 LQKENI. Trimming removed 2 bases from V and 4 bases from J; junction bases left unmatched: 4. The CDR3 has 16 amino acids. CDR3: CASSPKTSGSADTQYF. Written as DNA, the CDR3 is TGTGCCAGCTCACCAAAGACTAGCGGGAGTGCAGATACGCAGTATTTT.